This T cell receptor beta chain appears in the sequencing data of a study of CD8 T cells in ankylosing spondylitis. Study-wide results and limits: The study identified a TCR beta motif of several highly homologous variants that appeared characteristic of ankylosing spondylitis blood.

As to this clonotype: Antigen: not known.

The CDR3 is made up of 14 amino acids. Deletions cut 5 bases from V and 5 bases from J, with 15 bases between. Germline loops: CDR1 SEHNR, CDR2 FQNEAQ (reference sequence). In making TCR beta libraries, quantitative 5'-RACE with molecular barcodes was used. TCRdb analysed the 5' RACE reads with MiXCR anew, one entry per CDR3 protein. The data show fewer than 550,000 distinct CDR3 sequences, about 5.7% seen once. Specimen: blood, either unsorted or a sorted T cell fraction (not recorded which). This clonotype originated in a male donor with ankylosing spondylitis. This sequence joins TRBV7-9 and TRBJ2-5, with D perhaps matching TRBD2 (6 bases). The CDR3 DNA is TGTGCCAGCAGCGCCTCAGGGAGGAGCGAGACCCAGTACTTC. This encodes CASSASGRSETQYF.